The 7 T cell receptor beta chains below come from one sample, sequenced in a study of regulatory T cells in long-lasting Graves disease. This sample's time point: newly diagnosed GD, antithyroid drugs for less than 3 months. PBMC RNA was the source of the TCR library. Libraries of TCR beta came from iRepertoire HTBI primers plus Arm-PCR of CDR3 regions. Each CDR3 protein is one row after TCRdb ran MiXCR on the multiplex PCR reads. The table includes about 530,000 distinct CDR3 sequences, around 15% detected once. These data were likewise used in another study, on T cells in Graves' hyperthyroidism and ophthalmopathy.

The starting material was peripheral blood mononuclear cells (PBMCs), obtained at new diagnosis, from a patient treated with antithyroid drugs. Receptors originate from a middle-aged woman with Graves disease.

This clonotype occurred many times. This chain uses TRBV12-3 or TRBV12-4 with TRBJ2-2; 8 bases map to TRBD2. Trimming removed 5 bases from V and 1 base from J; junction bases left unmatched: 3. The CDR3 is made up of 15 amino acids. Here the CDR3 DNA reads TGTGCCAGCAGTCCCGGGACTAGGAACACCGGGGAGCTGTTTTTT. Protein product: CASSPGTRNTGELFF.

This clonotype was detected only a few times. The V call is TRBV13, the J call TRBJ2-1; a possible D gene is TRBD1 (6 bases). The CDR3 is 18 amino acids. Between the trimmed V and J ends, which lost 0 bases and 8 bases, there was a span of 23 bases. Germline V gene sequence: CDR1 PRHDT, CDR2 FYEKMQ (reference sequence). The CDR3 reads CASSLGYLVQGEKDEQFF. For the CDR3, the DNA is TGTGCCAGCAGCTTAGGATACCTAGTACAGGGAGAGAAGGATGAGCAGTTCTTC.

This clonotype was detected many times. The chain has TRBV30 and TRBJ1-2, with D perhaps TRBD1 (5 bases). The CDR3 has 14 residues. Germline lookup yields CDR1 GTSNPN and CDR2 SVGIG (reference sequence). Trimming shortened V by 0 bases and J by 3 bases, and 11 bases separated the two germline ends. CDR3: CAWSVQEGYYGYTF. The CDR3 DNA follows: TGTGCCTGGAGTGTACAGGAGGGTTACTATGGCTACACCTTC.

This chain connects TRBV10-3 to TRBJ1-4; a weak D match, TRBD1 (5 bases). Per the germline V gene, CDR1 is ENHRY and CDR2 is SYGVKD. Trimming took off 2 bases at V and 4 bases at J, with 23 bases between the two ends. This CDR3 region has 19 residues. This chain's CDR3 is CAISEASLQGSGGNEKLFF. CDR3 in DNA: TGTGCCATCAGTGAGGCGAGTCTTCAGGGTTCGGGTGGTAATGAAAAACTGTTTTTT.

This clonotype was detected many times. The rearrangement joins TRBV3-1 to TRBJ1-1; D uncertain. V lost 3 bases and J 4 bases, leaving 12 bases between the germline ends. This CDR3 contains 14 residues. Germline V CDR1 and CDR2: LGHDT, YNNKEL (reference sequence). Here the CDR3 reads CASSQVQESTEAFF. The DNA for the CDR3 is TGTGCCAGCAGCCAGGTGCAGGAGAGCACTGAAGCTTTCTTT.

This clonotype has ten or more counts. The CDR3 DNA is TGTGCCAGCAGTTCCGTCCGGGGGGAGGAGACCCAGTACTTC. Its protein is CASSSVRGEETQYF. J is TRBJ2-5 and V is TRBV12-3 or TRBV12-4, with 7 bases matching TRBD2. With V trimmed by 4 bases and J by 5 bases, 7 bases remained unmatched. The CDR3 spans 14 residues.

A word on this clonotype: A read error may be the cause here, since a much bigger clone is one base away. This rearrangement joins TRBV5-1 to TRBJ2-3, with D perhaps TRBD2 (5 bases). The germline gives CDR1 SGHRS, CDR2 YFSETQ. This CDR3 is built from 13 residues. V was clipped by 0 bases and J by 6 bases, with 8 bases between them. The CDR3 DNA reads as TGCGCCAGCAGCTTGGACGGGGAGGATACGCAGTATTTT. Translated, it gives CASSLDGEDTQYF.